This record covers a single T cell receptor beta chain. This clone came up once. Its specific antigen is unknown. Nothing much larger sits one base from this clone, and base qualities are not available. The data are from a study of cytotoxic CD8 clonotypes in ibrutinib-treated CLL (dated by TCRdb to the early 2020s). Background for the entire study: The cohort was composed of under 12 relapsed/refractory and roughly 16 treatment-naive patients; IGHV unmutated status was identified in fewer than 18 patients. Of the 90 or so participants in the trial, 26 had longitudinal samples available. On average, each sample yielded 250,000 to 300,000 productive templates and 94,082 productive rearrangements. Cryopreserved peripheral blood mononuclear cells were obtained prior to treatment, at the time of response, and at either disease progression or sustained remission. Responses were partial in roughly 24 patients and complete in 2; after median about 68 months follow-up, about 14 stayed in remission and 12 progressed. Response samples were taken after a median of 12 months on treatment, ranging from about 6 to 40 months. General findings and caveats noted by the study authors: Baseline clonality was found to be higher than that of age-matched healthy donors and was strongly correlated with circulating CD8+ T-cell counts. At ibrutinib response clonality went up, during sustained remission it held steady, and at progression it dropped back toward baseline. Lymph node repertoires were not examined, and the timing of sampling was not matched between patients in sustained remission and those whose disease progressed. Public clonotypes were rare and either contracted or stayed stable during treatment, and the rise in clonality at ibrutinib response reflected the expansion of private clonotypes.

Relative to germline, V is missing 0 bases and J is missing 2 bases, with 7 bases of the junction outside any gene match. The germline V gene (reference sequence) provides CDR1 SGHNT and CDR2 YYREEE. The CDR3 numbers 16 residues from cysteine through phenylalanine. Left in the record is the CDR3 DNA by itself, 48 bases read in frame from the first base. Approximately 2 micrograms of genomic DNA were extracted from cryopreserved PBMCs for TCR beta library preparation. Longitudinal blood samples from CLL patients on ibrutinib monotherapy underwent high-throughput TCR beta sequencing. The patients were enrolled in a single-center, open-label phase 2 trial of ibrutinib monotherapy. Each clonotype received, on average, around 10x coverage in deep resolution sequencing performed on a MiSeq, where the target depth lay between 1 in 1 million and 1 in 200,000 T cells. TCR beta libraries were generated with the immunoSEQ hsTCRB Kit. Per the authors' processing: ImmunoSEQ Data Assistant and ImmunoSEQ Analyzer were used for data analysis, and V, D and J genes were assigned according to IMGT definitions. Clonality, which ranges from 0 to 1, was calculated as one minus the normalized Shannon entropy of productive rearrangement frequencies. Public clonotype analysis was restricted to overrepresented clonotypes comprising at least 0.05% of each patient's repertoire. Around 12 age-matched healthy donor repertoires from immuneACCESS were used as controls for clonality. The clones in this table, taken by TCRdb from immuneACCESS, are in-frame only. Not every clone is retained; where verified, under half of the shortfall comes from an unresolved V gene, and the cause of the rest is unknown. V and J calls and clone size are as listed in that table; D and trimming were resolved from the DNA. This sample comprises some 25,000 clones, 78% of them detected only once. In total, the top ten clones hold around 8.1% of the sample.

The chain was built from TRBV5-4 and TRBJ1-2; 7 central bases correspond to TRBD1. The sequence was obtained from a human donor with chronic lymphocytic leukemia. This sample comprised PBMCs, obtained before ibrutinib treatment. The DNA reads as follows: TGTGCCAGCAGCTTGGGGGGTGGGACAGCCAACTATGGCTACACCTTC. It specifies CASSLGGGTANYGYTF. This CDR3, with the reference TRBV5-4 and TRBJ1-2 proteins standing in past its ends, gives the full variable domain ETGVTQSPTHLIKTRGQQVTLRCSSQSGHNTVSWYQQALGQGPQFIFQYYREEENGRGNFPPRFSGLQFPNYSSELNVNALELDDSALYLCASSLGGGTANYGYTFGSGTRLTVV.